Shown below are 22 T cell receptor beta chains from a single sample sequenced in a study of blood T cells in healthy people across ages. A second PCR of about 7 to 12 cycles used a sample-barcoded 5' primer and a J-beta primer mix. TCRdb fed the 5' RACE reads into MiXCR, producing one record per CDR3 protein. The repertoire consists of approximately 730,000 distinct CDR3 sequences, with 40% to 45% occurring once and the leading ten covering around a fifth. Sequencing was carried out using blood. The origin of the receptors is a woman aged 60-70 years in good health.

The chain is built from TRBV7-3 and TRBJ2-5; possibly TRBD2 for D (6 bases). The length of the CDR3 is 14 residues. From germline, CDR1 is SGHTA and CDR2 FQGTGA. V was trimmed by 4 bases and J by 1 base, leaving 10 bases between them. The CDR3, as DNA: TGTGCCAGCAGCTCTGGGGGGTGCCAAGAGACCCAGTACTTC. It yields the protein CASSSGGCQETQYF.

This clonotype was picked up a small number of times. This rearrangement joins TRBV18 to TRBJ2-1; 9 bases agree with TRBD1. Trimming removed 4 bases from V and 8 bases from J; junction bases left unmatched: 12. The CDR3 is 16 amino acids. Germline CDR1 reads KGHSH; CDR2 reads LQKENI. The CDR3 DNA reads as TGTGCCAGCTCACTACCCCCGGGACAGGGTACAGATGAGCAGTTCTTC. Translation gives CASSLPPGQGTDEQFF.

The chain uses TRBV5-4 and TRBJ2-3, with 7 nucleotides matching TRBD1. The V gene's germline CDR1 is SGHNT and CDR2 YYREEE (reference sequence). After removal of 2 bases from V and 2 bases from J, the junction contained 8 bases not matched to a gene. The CDR3 consists of 16 residues. CDR3: CASSFGPDRVTDTQYF. CDR3 coding DNA: TGTGCCAGCAGCTTCGGACCCGACAGGGTCACAGATACGCAGTATTTT.

This rearrangement joins TRBV6-5 to TRBJ2-7, with unresolved D. The germline V gene encodes CDR1 MNHEY and CDR2 SVGAGI. The CDR3 sequence is 14 residues long. Trimming took off 0 bases at V and 0 bases at J, with 6 bases between the two ends. This chain's CDR3 is CASSYSFSSYEQYF. The CDR3 bases are TGTGCCAGCAGTTACTCTTTTAGCTCCTACGAGCAGTACTTC.

The chain uses TRBV4-1 and TRBJ2-2; possible D gene TRBD2, 5 bases. The V and J ends lost 0 bases and 5 bases respectively, with 7 bases between them. Germline V gene data show CDR1 as MGHRA and CDR2 as YSYEKL. The CDR3 consists of 14 residues. The CDR3 sequence is CASSQETGTGELFF. The DNA for the CDR3 is TGCGCCAGCAGCCAAGAAACGGGGACCGGGGAGCTGTTTTTT.

V and J are TRBV25-1 and TRBJ2-1; D may be TRBD2 (6 bases). This CDR3 is 17 amino acids long. The ends were cut back, 0 bases at V and 1 base at J, with 13 bases in the middle. The germline gives CDR1 MGHDK, CDR2 SYGVNS. The DNA of the CDR3 is TGTGCCAGCAGTGAATATGGTAGCGGAAAATCCTACAATGAGCAGTTCTTC. Translating it yields CASSEYGSGKSYNEQFF.

V is TRBV27 and J is TRBJ2-3, with 7 bases identical to TRBD2. Germline CDR1 MNHEY, CDR2 SMNVEV (reference sequence). The CDR3 runs 16 residues. The V and J ends lost 5 bases and 5 bases, in that order; junction bases with no gene match: 13. CDR3 residues: CASSLRPPGEGDTQYF. The CDR3 nucleotides are TGTGCCAGCAGTCTCAGGCCCCCCGGGGAGGGAGATACGCAGTATTTT.

As to this clonotype: A much larger clone sits a single nucleotide away, making a read error possible. The CDR3 sequence: CGFEGAGLNEQFF. The CDR3, as DNA: TGCGGCTTCGAAGGAGCGGGACTCAATGAGCAGTTCTTC. The chain carries TRBV29-1 and TRBJ2-1, with TRBD2 identical over 7 bases. CDR3 length equals 13 residues. Germline V gene sequence: CDR1 SQVTM, CDR2 ANQGSEA.

To note about this clonotype: A much larger clone lies one base from this, so it may be a read error. The genes are TRBV20-1 and TRBJ2-1; the D is unclear. CDR3 size: 12 residues. Germline V gene lookup returns CDR1 DFQATT and CDR2 SNEGSKA (reference sequence). Here the CDR3 reads CNARGSYSEQFF. The CDR3 DNA reads as TGCAACGCCCGAGGCTCCTACAGTGAGCAGTTCTTC.

The CDR3 sequence: CASSALTVGGYTF. As DNA, the CDR3 is TGTGCCAGCAGCGCTCTGACAGTAGGCGGCTACACCTTC. The chain has TRBV3-1 and TRBJ1-2; the D gene is possibly TRBD1 (5 bases). CDR3 length: 13 residues. V dropped 5 bases and J dropped 8 bases, with 15 bases sitting between them. Germline V gene sequence: CDR1 LGHDT, CDR2 YNNKEL (reference sequence).

This chain connects TRBV12-3 or TRBV12-4 to TRBJ2-5, with D possibly TRBD1 on 5 matching bases. With 1 base removed from V and 6 bases from J, the gap between germline ends came to 12 bases. CDR3 length: 14 residues. The CDR3 region is CASSLGQGGKTQYF. CDR3 coding DNA: TGTGCCAGCAGTTTAGGGCAGGGCGGCAAGACCCAGTACTTC.

This clonotype has just a few counts. V usage is TRBV5-1 and J usage is TRBJ2-7; 11 nucleotides align to TRBD2. Looked up from germline, CDR1 is SGHRS and CDR2 is YFSETQ. This CDR3 has 17 residues. The trim removed 4 bases at V and 1 base at J, leaving 10 bases unmatched. Here the CDR3 DNA reads TGCGCCAGCAGCCTGTCCCGGACTAGCGGGCCTTCCTACGAGCAGTACTTC. This translates into CASSLSRTSGPSYEQYF.

A single count supports this clonotype. This sequence joins TRBV20-1 and TRBJ1-5, with unresolved D. Germline CDR1 is DFQATT and CDR2 is SNEGSKA (reference sequence). The CDR3 is 14 amino acids. V was trimmed by 0 bases and J by 6 bases, leaving 12 bases between them. This CDR3 is CSARDPGRSQPQHF. CDR3 coding DNA: TGCAGTGCTAGAGATCCTGGGCGAAGTCAGCCCCAGCATTTT.

This clonotype was seen more than once but under ten times. This chain uses TRBV5-1 with TRBJ1-1; D is ambiguous. The V gene's germline CDR1 is SGHRS and CDR2 YFSETQ. The CDR3 covers 13 residues. V shed 0 bases and J shed 4 bases, with 7 bases lying between them. The CDR3 loop is CASSLEGSTEAFF. In DNA form, the CDR3 reads TGCGCCAGCAGCTTGGAAGGGAGCACTGAAGCTTTCTTT.

The gene calls are TRBV27 and TRBJ2-7; 9 bases are shared with TRBD1. V dropped 5 bases and J dropped 0; count of bases not matched to a gene: 2. CDR1 and CDR2 from the germline V gene are MNHEY and SMNVEV (reference sequence). The CDR3 consists of 14 residues. CDR3 protein: CASSGQGPSYEQYF. Written as DNA, the CDR3 is TGTGCCAGCAGTGGACAGGGGCCCTCCTACGAGCAGTACTTC.

To note about this clonotype: A much larger clone differs from this one at a single base, so this may be a read error. This chain connects TRBV25-1 to TRBJ1-2; a weak D match, TRBD1 (5 bases). CDR3 size: 12 residues. The germline V and J ends were trimmed by 3 bases and 4 bases, with 6 bases remaining between them. Germline CDR1 and CDR2: MGHDK and SYGVNS. CDR3 sequence (DNA): TGTGCCAGCAGTGACGACAGCTATGGCTACACCTTC. Its translation is CASSDDSYGYTF.

The DNA of the CDR3 is TGTGCCAGCAGCACTAGGGCTGAGCAGTTCTTC. Its translation: CASSTRAEQFF. The rearrangement uses TRBV6-6 and TRBJ2-1; TRBD2 might be the D (5 bases). The V end lost 6 bases, the J end lost 9 bases, and 9 bases lay between the germline ends. CDR1 and CDR2 (germline): MNHNY, SVGAGI (reference sequence). The CDR3 length is 11 residues.

This clonotype was observed a few times. The chain couples TRBV10-3 to TRBJ1-1; 9 bases are a match to TRBD1. V was pared by 8 bases and J by 2 bases, with 6 bases of the junction left unmatched. Germline CDR1 and CDR2: ENHRY and SYGVKD. This CDR3 is built from 14 residues. The chain's CDR3 is CAIQQQGANTEAFF. CDR3 DNA sequence: TGTGCCATCCAACAACAGGGGGCTAACACTGAAGCTTTCTTT.

The count of this clonotype is one. The J gene is TRBJ1-2, the V gene TRBV5-1, with unresolved D. V lost 0 bases and J 0 bases, leaving 9 bases between the germline ends. The CDR3 has 15 amino acids. Per germline, CDR1 SGHRS and CDR2 YFSETQ. The CDR3 DNA is TGCGCCAGCAGCTTGGAGGGCGGTACTAACTATGGCTACACCTTC. It specifies CASSLEGGTNYGYTF.

J is TRBJ2-7 and V is TRBV9; 7 nucleotides match TRBD2. With the DNA end fitting TRBJ2-5 better, the J assignment may be wrong. The CDR3 sequence is 18 residues long. Germline V CDR1 and CDR2: SGDLS, YYNGEE. The CDR3: CASSLTYLGASGEETQYF. For the CDR3, the DNA is TGTGCCAGCAGCTTAACTTACCTTGGGGCTAGCGGTGAAGAGACCCAGTACTTC.

The V gene is TRBV5-1, the J gene TRBJ1-4; maybe TRBD1 (5 bases). V lost 4 bases and J 12 bases, leaving 13 bases between the germline ends. CDR1 and CDR2 (germline): SGHRS, YFSETQ. The CDR3 covers 12 residues. The CDR3, as DNA: TGCGCCAGCAGCCTAGGGGAGGGAGAACTGTTTTTT. Its translation is CASSLGEGELFF.

The chain recombines TRBV20-1 with TRBJ1-2; D is unresolved. Trimming left V 0 bases short and J 4 bases short, with 18 bases between. The CDR3 is 16 amino acids. The V gene's germline CDR1 is DFQATT and CDR2 SNEGSKA (reference sequence). The CDR3: CSARDPVTGPSYGYTF. The CDR3 DNA reads TGCAGTGCTAGAGATCCGGTTACCGGCCCTAGCTATGGCTACACCTTC.